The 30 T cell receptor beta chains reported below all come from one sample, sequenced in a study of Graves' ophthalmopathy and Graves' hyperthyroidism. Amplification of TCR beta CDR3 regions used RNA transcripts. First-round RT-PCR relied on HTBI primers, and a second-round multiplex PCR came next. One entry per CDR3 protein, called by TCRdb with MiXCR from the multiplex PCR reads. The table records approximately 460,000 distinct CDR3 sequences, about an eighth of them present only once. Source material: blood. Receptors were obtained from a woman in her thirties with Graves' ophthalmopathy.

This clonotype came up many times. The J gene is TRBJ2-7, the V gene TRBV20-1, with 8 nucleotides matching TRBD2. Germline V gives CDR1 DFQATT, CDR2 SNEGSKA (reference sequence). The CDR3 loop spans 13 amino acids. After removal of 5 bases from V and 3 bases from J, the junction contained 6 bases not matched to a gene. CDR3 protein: CSAGLAGLYEQYF. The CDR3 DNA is TGCAGTGCTGGGCTAGCGGGTCTCTACGAGCAGTACTTC.

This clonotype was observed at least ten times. CDR3: CAISQGTYNEQYF. In DNA form, the CDR3 reads TGTGCCATCAGTCAGGGGACGTACAACGAGCAGTACTTC. The J gene is TRBJ2-7, the V gene TRBV10-3; maybe TRBD1 (6 bases). The CDR3 extends over 13 amino acids. V was cut by 5 bases and J by 5 bases, with 13 bases left in between. From germline, CDR1 is ENHRY and CDR2 SYGVKD.

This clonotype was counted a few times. This CDR3 reads CASSPTGRLNTEAFF. The CDR3 DNA follows: TGTGCCAGCAGCCCGACGGGACGATTGAACACTGAAGCTTTCTTT. The chain combines TRBV11-2 with TRBJ1-1; the D gene is possibly TRBD1 (5 bases). The germline V gene encodes CDR1 SGHAT and CDR2 FQNNGV. This CDR3 region has 15 residues. Trimming took off 5 bases at V and 0 bases at J, with 13 bases between the two ends.

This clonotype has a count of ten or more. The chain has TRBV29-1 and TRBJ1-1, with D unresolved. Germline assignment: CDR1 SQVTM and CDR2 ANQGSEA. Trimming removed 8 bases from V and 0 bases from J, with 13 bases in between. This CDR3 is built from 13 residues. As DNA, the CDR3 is TGCAGCACGACCCTCACAATGAACACTGAAGCTTTCTTT. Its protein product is CSTTLTMNTEAFF.

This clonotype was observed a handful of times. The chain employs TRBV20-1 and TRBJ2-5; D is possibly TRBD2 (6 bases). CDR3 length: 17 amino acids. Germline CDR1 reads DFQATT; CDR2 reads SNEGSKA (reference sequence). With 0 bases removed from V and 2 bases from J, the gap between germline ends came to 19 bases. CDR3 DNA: TGCAGTGCTAGAGATCCCTGGAGGGTGGAGTTTCAAGAGACCCAGTACTTC. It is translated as CSARDPWRVEFQETQYF.

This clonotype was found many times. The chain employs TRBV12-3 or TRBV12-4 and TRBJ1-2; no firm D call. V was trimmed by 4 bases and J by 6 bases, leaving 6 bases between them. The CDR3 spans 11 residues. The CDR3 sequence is CASSSGHGYTF. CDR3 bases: TGTGCCAGCAGTTCCGGTCATGGCTACACCTTC.

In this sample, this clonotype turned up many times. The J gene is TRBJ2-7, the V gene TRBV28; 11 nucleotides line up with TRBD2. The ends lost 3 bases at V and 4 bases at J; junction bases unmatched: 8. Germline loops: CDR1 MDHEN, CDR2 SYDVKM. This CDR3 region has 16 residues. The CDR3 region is CASSFVLAGGSYEQYF. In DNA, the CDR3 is TGTGCCAGCAGTTTCGTTCTAGCGGGAGGTTCTTACGAGCAGTACTTC.

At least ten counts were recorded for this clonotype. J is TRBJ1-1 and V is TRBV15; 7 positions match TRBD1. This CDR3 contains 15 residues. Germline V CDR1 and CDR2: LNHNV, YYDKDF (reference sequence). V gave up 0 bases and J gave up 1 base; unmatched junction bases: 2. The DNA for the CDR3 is TGTGCCACCAGCAGAGAAGGGACAGCGAACACTGAAGCTTTCTTT. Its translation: CATSREGTANTEAFF.

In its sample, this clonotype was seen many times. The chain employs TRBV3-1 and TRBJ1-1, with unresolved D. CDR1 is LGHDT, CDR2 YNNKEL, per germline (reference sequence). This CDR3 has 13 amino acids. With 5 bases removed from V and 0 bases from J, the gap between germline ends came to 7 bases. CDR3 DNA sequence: TGTGCCAGCAGCGAATTTATGAACACTGAAGCTTTCTTT. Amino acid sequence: CASSEFMNTEAFF. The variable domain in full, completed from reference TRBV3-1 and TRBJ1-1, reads DTAVSQTPKYLVTQMGNDKSIKCEQNLGHDTMYWYKQDSKKFLKIMFSYNNKELIINETVPNRFSPKSPDKAHLNLHINSLELGDSAVYFCASSEFMNTEAFFGQGTRLTVV.

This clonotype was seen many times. CDR3 nucleotides: TGTGCCTGGAGACCTTTCCGGGACAGGGTTTCTCAACGAATGAACTACGAGCAGTACTTC. The encoded protein is CAWRPFRDRVSQRMNYEQYF. The chain couples TRBV30 to TRBJ2-7; 9 nucleotides align to TRBD1. V trimming: 3 bases; J trimming: 3 bases; junction bases outside the gene matches: 24. The CDR3 length is 20 residues. The germline gives CDR1 GTSNPN, CDR2 SVGIG (reference sequence).

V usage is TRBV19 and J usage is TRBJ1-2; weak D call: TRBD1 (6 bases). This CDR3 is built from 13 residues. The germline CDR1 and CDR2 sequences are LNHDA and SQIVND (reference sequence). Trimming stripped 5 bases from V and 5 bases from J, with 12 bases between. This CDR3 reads CASSPGQRYGYTF. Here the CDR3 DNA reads TGTGCCAGTAGTCCCGGACAGAGATATGGCTACACCTTC.

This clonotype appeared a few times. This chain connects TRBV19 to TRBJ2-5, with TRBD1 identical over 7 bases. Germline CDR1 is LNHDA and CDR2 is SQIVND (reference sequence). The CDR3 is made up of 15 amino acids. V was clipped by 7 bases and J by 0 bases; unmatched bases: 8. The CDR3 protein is CASTSGTVYQETQYF. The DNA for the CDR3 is TGTGCCAGTACGTCCGGGACAGTGTACCAAGAGACCCAGTACTTC.

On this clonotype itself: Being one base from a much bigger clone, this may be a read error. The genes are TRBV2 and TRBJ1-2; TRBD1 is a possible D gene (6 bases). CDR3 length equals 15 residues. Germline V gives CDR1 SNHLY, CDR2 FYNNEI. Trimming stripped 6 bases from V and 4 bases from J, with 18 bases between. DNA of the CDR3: TGTGCCAGCAGCGCCTCGAGGGGGGTGAGCTATGGCTACACCTTC. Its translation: CASSASRGVSYGYTF.

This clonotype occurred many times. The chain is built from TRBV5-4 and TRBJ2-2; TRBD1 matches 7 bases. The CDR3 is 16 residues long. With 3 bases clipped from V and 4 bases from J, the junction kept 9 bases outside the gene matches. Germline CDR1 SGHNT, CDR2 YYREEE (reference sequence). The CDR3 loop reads CASSSLDRLSTGELFF. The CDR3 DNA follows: TGTGCCAGCAGCTCCCTGGACAGGTTAAGCACCGGGGAGCTGTTTTTT. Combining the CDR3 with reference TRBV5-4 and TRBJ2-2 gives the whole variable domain ETGVTQSPTHLIKTRGQQVTLRCSSQSGHNTVSWYQQALGQGPQFIFQYYREEENGRGNFPPRFSGLQFPNYSSELNVNALELDDSALYLCASSSLDRLSTGELFFGEGSRLTVL.

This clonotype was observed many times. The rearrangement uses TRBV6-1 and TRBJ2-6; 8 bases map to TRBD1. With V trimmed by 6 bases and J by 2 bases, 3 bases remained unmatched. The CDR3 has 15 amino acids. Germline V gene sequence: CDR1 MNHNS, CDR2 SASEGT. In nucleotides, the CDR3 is TGTGCCAGCAGCCTACAGGGGGCTGGGGCCAACGTCCTGACTTTC. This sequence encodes CASSLQGAGANVLTF.

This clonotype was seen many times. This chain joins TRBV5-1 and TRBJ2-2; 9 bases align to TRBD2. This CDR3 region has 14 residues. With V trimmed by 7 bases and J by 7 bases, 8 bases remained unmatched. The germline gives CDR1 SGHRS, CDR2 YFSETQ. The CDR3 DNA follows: TGCGCCAGCGGAGGCGGGAGGGCCGGCGGGGAGCTGTTTTTT. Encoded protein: CASGGGRAGGELFF.

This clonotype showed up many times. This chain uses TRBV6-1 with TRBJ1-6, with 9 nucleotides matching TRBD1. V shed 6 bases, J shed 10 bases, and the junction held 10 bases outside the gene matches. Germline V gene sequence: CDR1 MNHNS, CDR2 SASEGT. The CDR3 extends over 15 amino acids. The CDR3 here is CASRTFRDRVSPLHF. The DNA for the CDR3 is TGTGCCAGCAGAACGTTCCGGGACAGGGTATCACCCCTCCACTTT.

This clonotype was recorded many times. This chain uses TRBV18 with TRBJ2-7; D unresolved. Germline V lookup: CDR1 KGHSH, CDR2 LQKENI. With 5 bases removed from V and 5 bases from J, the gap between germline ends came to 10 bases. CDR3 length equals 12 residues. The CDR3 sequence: CASSKDDDEQYF. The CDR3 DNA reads TGTGCCAGCTCAAAGGACGACGACGAGCAGTACTTC.

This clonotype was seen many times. The CDR3 spells CASSGTSTGELFF. The CDR3 DNA reads TGTGCCAGCAGTGGCACTAGCACCGGGGAGCTGTTTTTT. The rearrangement joins TRBV6-4 to TRBJ2-2, with D perhaps matching TRBD2 (5 bases). The germline V gene encodes CDR1 MRHNA and CDR2 SNTAGT. The CDR3 is 13 amino acids. V was clipped by 4 bases and J by 4 bases, with 7 bases between them.

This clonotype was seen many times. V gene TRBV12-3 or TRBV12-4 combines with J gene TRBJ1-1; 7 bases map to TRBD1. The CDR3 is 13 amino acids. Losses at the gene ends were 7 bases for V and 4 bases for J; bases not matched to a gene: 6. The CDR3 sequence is CASTKTGPTEAFF. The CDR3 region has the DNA TGTGCCAGCACCAAGACAGGGCCCACTGAAGCTTTCTTT.

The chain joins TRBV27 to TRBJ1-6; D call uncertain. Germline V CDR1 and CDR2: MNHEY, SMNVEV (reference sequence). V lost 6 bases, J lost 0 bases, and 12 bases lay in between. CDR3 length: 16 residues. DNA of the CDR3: TGTGCCAGCAGCCCTTCTTTGAGCTCCTATAATTCACCCCTCCACTTT. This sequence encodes CASSPSLSSYNSPLHF.

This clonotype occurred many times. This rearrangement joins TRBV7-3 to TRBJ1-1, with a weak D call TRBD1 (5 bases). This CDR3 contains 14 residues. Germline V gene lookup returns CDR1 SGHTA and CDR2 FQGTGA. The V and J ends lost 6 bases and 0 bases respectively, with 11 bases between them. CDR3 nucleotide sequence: TGTGCCAGCAGGGGGGAAGATCTGAACACTGAAGCTTTCTTT. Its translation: CASRGEDLNTEAFF.

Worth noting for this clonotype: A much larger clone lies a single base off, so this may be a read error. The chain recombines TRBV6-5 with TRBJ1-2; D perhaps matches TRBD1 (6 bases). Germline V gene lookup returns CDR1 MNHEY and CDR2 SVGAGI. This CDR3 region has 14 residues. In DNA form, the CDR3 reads TGTGCCGGCAGTATACAGGGAAGTAACTATGGCTACACCTTC. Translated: CAGSIQGSNYGYTF.

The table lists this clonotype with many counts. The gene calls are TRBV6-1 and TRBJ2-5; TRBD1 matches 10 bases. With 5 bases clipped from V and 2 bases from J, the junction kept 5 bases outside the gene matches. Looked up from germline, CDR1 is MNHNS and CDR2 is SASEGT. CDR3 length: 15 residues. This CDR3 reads CASSLTGQGQETQYF. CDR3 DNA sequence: TGTGCCAGCAGTCTAACGGGACAGGGGCAAGAGACCCAGTACTTC.

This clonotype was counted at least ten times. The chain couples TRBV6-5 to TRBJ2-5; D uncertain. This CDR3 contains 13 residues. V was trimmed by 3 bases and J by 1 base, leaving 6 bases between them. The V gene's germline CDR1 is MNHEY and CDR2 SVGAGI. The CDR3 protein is CASSYSFQETQYF. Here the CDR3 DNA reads TGTGCCAGCAGTTATAGCTTCCAAGAGACCCAGTACTTC.

CDR3 protein: CASSPYPPGGFNYGYTF. The CDR3 DNA follows: TGCGCCAGCAGCCCCTACCCGCCGGGGGGGTTTAACTATGGCTACACCTTC. This rearrangement joins TRBV4-3 to TRBJ1-2; D is possibly TRBD1 (5 bases). The CDR3 is 17 amino acids. Germline loops: CDR1 LGHNA, CDR2 YSLEER. With 4 bases removed from V and 1 base from J, the gap between germline ends came to 19 bases.

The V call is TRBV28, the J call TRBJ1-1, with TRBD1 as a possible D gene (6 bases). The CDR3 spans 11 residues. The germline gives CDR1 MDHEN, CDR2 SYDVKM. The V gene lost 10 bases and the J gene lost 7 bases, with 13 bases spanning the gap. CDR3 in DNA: TGTGCCACCTCGGAGGGGGGTGAAGCTTTCTTT. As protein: CATSEGGEAFF. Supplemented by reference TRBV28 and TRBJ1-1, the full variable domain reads DVKVTQSSRYLVKRTGEKVFLECVQDMDHENMFWYRQDPGLGLRLIYFSYDVKMKEKGDIPEGYSVSREKKERFSLILESASTNQTSMYLCATSEGGEAFFGQGTRLTVV.

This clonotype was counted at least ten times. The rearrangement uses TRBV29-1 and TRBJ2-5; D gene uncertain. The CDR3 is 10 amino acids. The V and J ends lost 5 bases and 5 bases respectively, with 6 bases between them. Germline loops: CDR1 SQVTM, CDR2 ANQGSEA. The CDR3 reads CSVPEETQYF. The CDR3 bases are TGCAGCGTTCCCGAGGAGACCCAGTACTTC.

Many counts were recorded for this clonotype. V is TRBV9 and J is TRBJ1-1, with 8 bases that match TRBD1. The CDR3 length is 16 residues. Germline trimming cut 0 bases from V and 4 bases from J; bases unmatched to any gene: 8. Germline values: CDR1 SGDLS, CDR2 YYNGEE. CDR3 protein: CASSVGDTGGFTEAFF. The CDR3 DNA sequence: TGTGCCAGCAGCGTAGGGGACACAGGGGGTTTCACTGAAGCTTTCTTT.

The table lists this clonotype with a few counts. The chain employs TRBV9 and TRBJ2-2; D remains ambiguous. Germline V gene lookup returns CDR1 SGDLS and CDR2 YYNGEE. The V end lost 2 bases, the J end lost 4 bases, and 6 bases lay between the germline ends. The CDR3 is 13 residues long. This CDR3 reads CASSVLVTGELFF. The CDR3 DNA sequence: TGTGCCAGCAGCGTTCTTGTCACCGGGGAGCTGTTTTTT. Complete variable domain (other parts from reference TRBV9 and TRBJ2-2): DSGVTQTPKHLITATGQRVTLRCSPRSGDLSVYWYQQSLDQGLQFLIQYYNGEERAKGNILERFSAQQFPDLHSELNLSSLELGDSALYFCASSVLVTGELFFGEGSRLTVL.